The TCR beta chain described here comes from a study of T cells in Graves' hyperthyroidism and ophthalmopathy. Study-wide points: Within blood appeared most thyroid clonotypes that had expanded above 0.001.

Clinical symptoms, serum thyroxine, TRAb, thyroid ultrasound and orbital computed tomography established diagnosis. PBMCs came from about 10 ml fresh peripheral blood. About this clonotype itself: The antigen is unknown.

RNA transcripts gave rise to amplified TCR beta CDR3 regions. First-round RT-PCR with HTBI primers amplified the TCR CDR3 region. Using its own MiXCR run on the multiplex PCR reads, TCRdb lists one record per CDR3 protein. The table has about 160,000 distinct CDR3 sequences, less than 10% seen once; the top ten hold approximately 20%. The V and J ends lost 5 bases and 2 bases, in that order; junction bases with no gene match: 13. The CDR3 contains 18 residues. Germline lookup yields CDR1 LNHDA and CDR2 SQIVND (reference sequence). This TCR came from a woman younger than 35 with Graves' hyperthyroidism that later progressed to Graves' ophthalmopathy. The sequencing sample was made of blood. This chain uses TRBV19 with TRBJ2-2; 8 bases match TRBD1. The CDR3 nucleotides read TGTGCCAGTAGTCCAATTCTCTCCGGGACAGGAAACACCGGGGAGCTGTTTTTT. Protein sequence: CASSPILSGTGNTGELFF.